This TCR beta chain was found in a study of T-cell reconstitution after alpha-beta-depleted transplantation in children. Findings of the study overall: Fresh T-cell production supplied most of the T-cell counts and diversity seen one year after transplant. Elevated TCRbeta diversity at day 60 was traced, in some patients, to surviving recipient T cells and thymic progenitors. Several hundred expanded graft clones reportedly were the source of alpha-beta T cells about two months after transplant.

Germline lookup yields CDR1 LNHNV and CDR2 YYDKDF (reference sequence). This CDR3 has 15 amino acids. V was shortened by 0 bases and J by 3 bases, with 12 bases between the two germline ends. Comments on this clonotype: Its cognate antigen is unknown.

Library preparation (for TCRbeta) was performed with unique molecular identifiers. TCRdb called the PCR reads again in MiXCR, with one record for every CDR3 protein. The sample gives some 550,000 distinct CDR3 sequences, 20% to 25% of which show up once; less than 15% is in the top ten. The rearrangement links TRBV15 to TRBJ2-7; D gene ambiguous. This sample comprised PBMCs, mostly from graft donor cells, obtained 360 days after TCRalphabeta/CD19-depleted stem cell transplant. This receptor was obtained from a boy younger than two who had a stem cell transplant for acute myeloid leukemia, so the T cells may come from the graft donor. CDR3 in DNA: TGTGCCACCAGCAGAGACCCCGGGCCATTCTACGAGCAGTACTTC. It specifies CATSRDPGPFYEQYF. Supplemented by reference TRBV15 and TRBJ2-7, the full variable domain reads DAMVIQNPRYQVTQFGKPVTLSCSQTLNHNVMYWYQQKSSQAPKLLFHYYDKDFNNEADTPDNFQSRRPNTSFCFLDIRSPGLGDTAMYLCATSRDPGPFYEQYFGPGTRLTVT.